The 26 T cell receptor beta chains presented below share a single source sample, sequenced in a study of shared clonotypes between healthy human individuals. The data were produced by immunoSEQ multiplex PCR, yet TCRdb's version contains in-frame clones alone and is incomplete. This sample has just over 2,000,000 clones, with approximately 94% found just once. CD45RO-negative, CCR7-positively selected cells formed the naive CD8 fraction, excluding terminally differentiated effector memory CD45RA+ cells. The source material was naive CD8+ T cells sorted from blood. The receptors stem from a man aged 18 to 29 in good health.

The chain has TRBV27 and TRBJ1-4; 7 bases agree with TRBD1. Per the germline V gene, CDR1 is MNHEY and CDR2 is SMNVEV (reference sequence). Germline trimming cut 6 bases from V and 7 bases from J; bases unmatched to any gene: 8. The CDR3 sequence is 14 residues long. The CDR3 loop reads CASSPRQGGEKLFF. For the CDR3, the DNA is TGTGCCAGCAGCCCAAGACAGGGTGGTGAAAAACTGTTTTTT.

The gene calls are TRBV27 and TRBJ1-2; perhaps TRBD1 as D (6 bases). Germline CDR1 MNHEY, CDR2 SMNVEV (reference sequence). V lost 2 bases and J 7 bases, leaving 14 bases between the germline ends. The CDR3 is 14 amino acids. The CDR3 nucleotides are TGTGCCAGCAGTTTAGTCAGGGGAGCAGGTGGCTACACCTTC. As protein: CASSLVRGAGGYTF.

The chain recombines TRBV10-3 with TRBJ1-3, with D possibly being TRBD1 (6 bases). Trimming stripped 6 bases from V and 2 bases from J, with 14 bases between. Per germline, CDR1 ENHRY and CDR2 SYGVKD. This CDR3 spans 15 amino acids. CDR3 sequence (DNA): TGTGCCATCAGGAGAACGGACAGCGCTGGAAACACCATATATTTT. Protein sequence: CAIRRTDSAGNTIYF.

The chain links TRBV5-4 to TRBJ2-3; 7 bases are shared with TRBD2. Germline values: CDR1 SGHNT, CDR2 YYREEE (reference sequence). V lost 4 bases, J lost 2 bases, and 4 bases stayed unmatched. This CDR3 region has 14 residues. The CDR3 coding sequence is TGTGCCAGCAGCCTGACTAGCCTCACAGATACGCAGTATTTT. Protein sequence: CASSLTSLTDTQYF.

The J gene is TRBJ2-2, the V gene TRBV9; the D gene is possibly TRBD1 (5 bases). The germline V gene has CDR1 SGDLS and CDR2 YYNGEE. The CDR3 has 13 amino acids. Trimming left V 0 bases short and J 7 bases short, with 7 bases between. CDR3 nucleotide sequence: TGTGCCAGCAGCGTAGCTGACAGCGGGGAGCTGTTTTTT. Translated: CASSVADSGELFF.

The chain joins TRBV7-9 to TRBJ2-3, with a possible D match to TRBD1 (5 bases). Germline V gene sequence: CDR1 SEHNR, CDR2 FQNEAQ (reference sequence). Between the trimmed V and J ends, which lost 6 bases and 4 bases, there was a span of 11 bases. The length of the CDR3 is 13 residues. Here the CDR3 reads CASRQGAPDTQYF. CDR3 nucleotides: TGTGCCAGCAGGCAGGGCGCGCCAGATACGCAGTATTTT.

This chain joins TRBV11-2 and TRBJ2-1; D is possibly TRBD1 (7 bases). The germline V gene has CDR1 SGHAT and CDR2 FQNNGV. The CDR3 loop spans 16 amino acids. V shed 5 bases and J shed 7 bases, with 21 bases lying between them. This CDR3 reads CASSQGGQPGGNEQFF. CDR3 coding DNA: TGTGCCAGCAGCCAGGGGGGCCAACCTGGTGGGAATGAGCAGTTCTTC.

The chain has TRBV7-9 and TRBJ2-7, with D tentatively TRBD2 (6 bases). This CDR3 has 14 residues. Germline V lookup: CDR1 SEHNR, CDR2 FQNEAQ (reference sequence). V lost 4 bases and J 2 bases, leaving 12 bases between the germline ends. CDR3 nucleotides: TGTGCCAGCAGCTATGTGACTAGACCCTACGAGCAGTACTTC. Its translation: CASSYVTRPYEQYF.

Points on this clone: Other nucleotide sequences in the sample specify the same CDR3. The chain couples TRBV6-5 to TRBJ2-7, with D tentatively TRBD2 (5 bases). This CDR3 spans 13 amino acids. Germline V gives CDR1 MNHEY, CDR2 SVGAGI. V was clipped by 4 bases and J by 2 bases, with 9 bases between them. The CDR3 bases are TGTGCCAGCAGTTGGAGCGGCGCCTACGAGCAGTACTTC. Amino acid sequence: CASSWSGAYEQYF.

On this clone itself: Other DNA sequences in this sample translate to the same CDR3. The genes are TRBV4-1 and TRBJ1-5, with 8 bases aligning to TRBD1. V was pared by 0 bases and J by 2 bases, with 3 bases of the junction left unmatched. Germline lookup yields CDR1 MGHRA and CDR2 YSYEKL. The CDR3 is 16 amino acids. The CDR3 DNA reads as TGCGCCAGCAGCCAAGACAGGGGGCTTGGCAATCAGCCCCAGCATTTT. Its translation is CASSQDRGLGNQPQHF.

The chain is built from TRBV10-3 and TRBJ2-7; no firm D call. The CDR3 runs 13 residues. V was shortened by 6 bases and J by 0 bases, with 9 bases between the two germline ends. The V gene's germline CDR1 is ENHRY and CDR2 SYGVKD. The CDR3 here is CAIRNSSSYEQYF. CDR3 sequence (DNA): TGTGCCATCAGGAACTCAAGCTCCTACGAGCAGTACTTC.

This clone was observed a single time. The V gene is TRBV30, the J gene TRBJ2-7, with a possible D match to TRBD2 (7 bases). Germline V gene data show CDR1 as GTSNPN and CDR2 as SVGIG (reference sequence). The CDR3 loop spans 15 amino acids. The V gene lost 4 bases and the J gene lost 3 bases, with 19 bases spanning the gap. CDR3 in DNA: TGTGCCTGGACTACTACGGGGGGCCCAGTCTACGAGCAGTACTTC. It is translated as CAWTTTGGPVYEQYF.

This chain links TRBV7-2 with TRBJ2-3, with 7 bases aligning to TRBD1. V was clipped by 5 bases and J by 0 bases; unmatched bases: 5. CDR3 length: 15 amino acids. In germline, CDR1 is SGHTA, CDR2 FQGNSA. The CDR3 nucleotides are TGTGCCAGCAGCCACAGGGGTTGGAGCACAGATACGCAGTATTTT. This gives the protein CASSHRGWSTDTQYF.

This clone has a single count. This chain joins TRBV7-9 and TRBJ2-7; possibly TRBD1 for D (5 bases). Germline V gives CDR1 SEHNR, CDR2 FQNEAQ (reference sequence). The V end was cut by 5 bases, the J end by 2 bases, with 13 bases between. The CDR3 spans 14 residues. CDR3 nucleotides: TGTGCCAGCAGCCCCGGTGCAGGGCCCTACGAGCAGTACTTC. It encodes CASSPGAGPYEQYF.

V usage is TRBV9 and J usage is TRBJ2-1; D possibly corresponds to TRBD2 (6 bases). Germline V gene sequence: CDR1 SGDLS, CDR2 YYNGEE. The germline V and J ends were trimmed by 4 bases and 8 bases, with 19 bases remaining between them. The CDR3 contains 15 residues. Here the CDR3 reads CASSSEGSREDEQFF. The CDR3, as DNA: TGTGCCAGCAGCTCCGAGGGCTCCAGGGAGGATGAGCAGTTCTTC.

V usage is TRBV9 and J usage is TRBJ1-2; D might be TRBD1 (6 bases). V lost 3 bases, J lost 3 bases, and 15 bases lay in between. The CDR3 extends over 15 amino acids. Per the germline V gene, CDR1 is SGDLS and CDR2 is YYNGEE. CDR3 nucleotide sequence: TGTGCCAGCAGCGAGGACAGTTACCCATACTATGGCTACACCTTC. Its protein is CASSEDSYPYYGYTF.

The chain employs TRBV9 and TRBJ2-7, with 8 bases identical to TRBD1. The CDR3 runs 13 residues. Germline V gene data show CDR1 as SGDLS and CDR2 as YYNGEE. V shed 4 bases, J shed 1 base, and the junction held 1 base outside the gene matches. The CDR3: CASSQGASYEQYF. DNA for the CDR3: TGTGCCAGCAGCCAGGGGGCTTCCTACGAGCAGTACTTC. The complete variable domain, with remaining parts taken from reference TRBV9 and TRBJ2-7, reads DSGVTQTPKHLITATGQRVTLRCSPRSGDLSVYWYQQSLDQGLQFLIQYYNGEERAKGNILERFSAQQFPDLHSELNLSSLELGDSALYFCASSQGASYEQYFGPGTRLTVT.

This chain connects TRBV30 to TRBJ1-6, with TRBD1 as a possible D gene (5 bases). Deletions cut 4 bases from V and 2 bases from J, with 15 bases between. From germline, CDR1 is GTSNPN and CDR2 SVGIG (reference sequence). CDR3 length: 16 amino acids. As DNA, the CDR3 is TGTGCCTGGACTAGTCTCCAGGGAACCTATAATTCACCCCTCCACTTT. Residues: CAWTSLQGTYNSPLHF.

This clone was recorded once. This chain uses TRBV29-1 with TRBJ2-2; D ambiguous. The V end lost 4 bases, the J end lost 7 bases, and 7 bases lay between the germline ends. CDR1 and CDR2 from the germline V gene are SQVTM and ANQGSEA. The CDR3 extends over 11 amino acids. The CDR3 sequence: CSVVQVGELFF. In DNA form, the CDR3 reads TGCAGCGTTGTTCAGGTCGGGGAGCTGTTTTTT.

Comments on this clone: The junction shows a germline mismatch at one end, possibly a read error. The CDR3 DNA reads as TGTGCCTGGAGTGCGACCGGGACAGGGGAAGGAGGGTTC. Protein product: CAWSATGTGEGGF. This chain joins TRBV30 and TRBJ2-7; 10 bases line up with TRBD1. Germline CDR1 GTSNPN, CDR2 SVGIG (reference sequence). The CDR3 is made up of 13 amino acids.

The chain uses TRBV7-2 and TRBJ2-5, with no clear D. The CDR3 is 13 amino acids. Per the germline V gene, CDR1 is SGHTA and CDR2 is FQGNSA. V was shortened by 3 bases and J by 2 bases, with 7 bases between the two germline ends. The CDR3 region is CASSFPEQETQYF. In nucleotides, the CDR3 is TGTGCCAGCAGCTTCCCGGAACAAGAGACCCAGTACTTC.

The chain couples TRBV29-1 to TRBJ2-7, with D possibly being TRBD2 (6 bases). Trimming took 1 base from V and 6 from J, leaving 16 bases between them. Germline V gene sequence: CDR1 SQVTM, CDR2 ANQGSEA. The CDR3 is 14 residues long. CDR3 loop: CSVEGGRGLVEQYF. The CDR3 coding sequence is TGCAGCGTTGAAGGCGGTCGGGGGTTGGTCGAGCAGTACTTC.

The J gene is TRBJ2-5, the V gene TRBV28; maybe TRBD2 (7 bases). Trimming took 3 bases from V and 5 from J, leaving 22 bases between them. The germline V gene encodes CDR1 MDHEN and CDR2 SYDVKM. The CDR3 spans 17 residues. CDR3 bases: TGTGCCAGCAGTTTCCCCCCGGGCGCGGGGGCCCCGGAGACCCAGTACTTC. Its translation is CASSFPPGAGAPETQYF.

CDR3 sequence reads: CASSQDTGSNEQFF. CDR3 DNA: TGCGCCAGCAGCCAAGATACGGGCTCCAATGAGCAGTTCTTC. V is TRBV4-1 and J is TRBJ2-1; no reliable D call. The V end was cut by 0 bases, the J end by 6 bases, with 9 bases between. Germline-derived CDR1 and CDR2 are MGHRA and YSYEKL. The CDR3 has 14 residues.

The CDR3 sequence: CASSPPGQNLPYEQYF. In nucleotides, the CDR3 is TGTGCCAGCAGCCCCCCAGGACAGAACCTCCCCTACGAGCAGTACTTC. The V and J genes are TRBV5-6 and TRBJ2-7; tentatively, D is TRBD1 (6 bases). The CDR3 has 16 residues. Trimming cost V 4 bases and J 2 bases, with 19 bases left between them. Germline CDR1 and CDR2: SGHDT and YYEEEE.

The V call is TRBV7-9, the J call TRBJ2-3; TRBD2 matches at 16 bases. This CDR3 is 17 amino acids long. Germline lookup yields CDR1 SEHNR and CDR2 FQNEAQ (reference sequence). The V gene end was trimmed by 3 bases and the J gene end by 0 bases; junction bases not matched to a gene: 0. CDR3 sequence reads: CASSLGLAGGSTDTQYF. CDR3 sequence (DNA): TGTGCCAGCAGCTTGGGACTAGCGGGAGGGAGCACAGATACGCAGTATTTT. Drawing the rest from reference TRBV7-9 and TRBJ2-3, the complete variable domain is DTGVSQNPRHKITKRGQNVTFRCDPISEHNRLYWYRQTLGQGPEFLTYFQNEAQLEKSRLLSDRFSAERPKGSFSTLEIQRTEQGDSAMYLCASSLGLAGGSTDTQYFGPGTRLTVL.